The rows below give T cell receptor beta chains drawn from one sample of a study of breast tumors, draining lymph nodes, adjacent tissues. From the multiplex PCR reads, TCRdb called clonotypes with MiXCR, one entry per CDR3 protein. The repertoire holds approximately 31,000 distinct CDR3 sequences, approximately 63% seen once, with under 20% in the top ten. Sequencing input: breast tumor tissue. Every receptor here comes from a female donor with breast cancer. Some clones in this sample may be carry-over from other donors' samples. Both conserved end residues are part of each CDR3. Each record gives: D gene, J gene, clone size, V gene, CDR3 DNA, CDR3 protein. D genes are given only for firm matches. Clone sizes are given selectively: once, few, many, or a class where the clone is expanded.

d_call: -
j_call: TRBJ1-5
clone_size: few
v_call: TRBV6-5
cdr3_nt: TGTGCCAGCAGAAAGGACGGTCCCAATCAGCCCCAGCATTTT
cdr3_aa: CASRKDGPNQPQHF

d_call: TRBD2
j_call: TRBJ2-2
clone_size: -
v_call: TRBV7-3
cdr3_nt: TGTGCCAGCAGCTTTAGCGGGACCAACACCGGGGAGCTGTTTTTT
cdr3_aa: CASSFSGTNTGELFF

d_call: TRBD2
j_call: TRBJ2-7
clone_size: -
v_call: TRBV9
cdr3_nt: TGTGCCAGCAGCGGAGGGACTAGCGGTGACGAGCATTACTTC
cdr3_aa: CASSGGTSGDEHYF

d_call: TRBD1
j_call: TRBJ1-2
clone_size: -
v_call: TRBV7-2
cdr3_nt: TGTGCCAGCAGCTCAGCCACAGGGGCTAACTATGGCTACCCCTTC
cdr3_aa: CASSSATGANYGYPF

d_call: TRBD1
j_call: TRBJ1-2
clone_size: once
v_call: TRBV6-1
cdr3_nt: TGTGCCAGCAGCCGGACAGGGGGCGAGGGCTATGGCTACACCTTC
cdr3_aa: CASSRTGGEGYGYTF

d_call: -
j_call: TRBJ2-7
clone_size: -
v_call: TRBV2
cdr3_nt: TGTGCCAGCATCCAAAACAGGGTTAACGAGCAGTACTTC
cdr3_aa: CASIQNRVNEQYF

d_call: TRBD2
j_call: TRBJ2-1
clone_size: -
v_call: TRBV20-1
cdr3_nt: TGTAGTGGCAACCAAGAGACTAGCGGAACCTACAATGAGCAGTTCTTC
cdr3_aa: CSGNQETSGTYNEQFF

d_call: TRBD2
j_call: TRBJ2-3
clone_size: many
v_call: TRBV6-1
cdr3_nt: TGTGCCAGCAGTCCGGGGGGGCCAGGAGATACGCAGTATTTT
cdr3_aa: CASSPGGPGDTQYF

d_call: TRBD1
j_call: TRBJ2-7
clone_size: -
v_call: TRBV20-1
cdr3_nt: TGCAGTGCTATAGCTGCCGGGACAGGGGCCTACGAGCAGTACTTC
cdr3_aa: CSAIAAGTGAYEQYF

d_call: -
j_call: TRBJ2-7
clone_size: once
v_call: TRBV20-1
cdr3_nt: TGCAGTGCTAGAGATGGAACAACCTACGAGCAGTACTTC
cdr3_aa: CSARDGTTYEQYF

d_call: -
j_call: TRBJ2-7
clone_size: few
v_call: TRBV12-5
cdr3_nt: TGTGCTAGTGCCCGCTGGCCGCCGGGCGAGCAGTACTTC
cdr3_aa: CASARWPPGEQYF